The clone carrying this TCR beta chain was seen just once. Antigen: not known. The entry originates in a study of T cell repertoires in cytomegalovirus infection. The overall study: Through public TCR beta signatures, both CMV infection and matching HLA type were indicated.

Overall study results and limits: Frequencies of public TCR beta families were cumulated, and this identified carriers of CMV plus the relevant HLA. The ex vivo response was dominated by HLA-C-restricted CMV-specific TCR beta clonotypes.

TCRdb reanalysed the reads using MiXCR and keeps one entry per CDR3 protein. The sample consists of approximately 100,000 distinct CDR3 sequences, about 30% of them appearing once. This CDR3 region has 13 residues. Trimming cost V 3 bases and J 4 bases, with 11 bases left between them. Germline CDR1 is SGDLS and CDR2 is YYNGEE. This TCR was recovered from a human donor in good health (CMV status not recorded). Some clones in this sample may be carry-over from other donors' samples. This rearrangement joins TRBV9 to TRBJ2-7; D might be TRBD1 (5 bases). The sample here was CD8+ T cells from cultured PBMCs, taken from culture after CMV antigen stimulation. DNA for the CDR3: TGTGCCAGCAGCGGACAGCCAAATTACGAGCAGTACTTC. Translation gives CASSGQPNYEQYF.